These 27 T cell receptor beta chains were sequenced from one sample in a study of identical twins. TCRdb reprocessed the 5' RACE reads with MiXCR, giving one entry per CDR3 protein. The table records 550,000 to 700,000 distinct CDR3 sequences, 20% to 25% of them present only once. The sample was also reused in another study, on T cells expressing NK-cell markers.

Sequenced input: PBMCs. Receptor source: a woman younger than 30 in good health.

This clonotype appeared a few times. The J gene is TRBJ2-7, the V gene TRBV27; D is tentatively TRBD1 or TRBD2 (5 bases each). In germline, CDR1 is MNHEY, CDR2 SMNVEV (reference sequence). Deletions cut 8 bases from V and 2 bases from J, with 16 bases between. The CDR3 length is 14 residues. The CDR3 sequence is CASRLTGATYEQYF. In DNA, the CDR3 is TGTGCCAGCCGACTGACCGGGGCCACCTACGAGCAGTACTTC.

This clonotype was detected only once. This chain connects TRBV5-1 to TRBJ2-3; 9 bases map to TRBD1. Trimming took 5 bases from V and 2 from J; bases not matched to a gene: 6. Per the germline V gene, CDR1 is SGHRS and CDR2 is YFSETQ. The length of the CDR3 is 15 residues. The CDR3 DNA reads as TGCGCCAGCAGTTTTGGGACAGGGACCACAGATACGCAGTATTTT. It encodes CASSFGTGTTDTQYF.

This clonotype was detected a few times. V is TRBV2 and J is TRBJ1-1; 8 positions match TRBD1. J gave up 1 base and V 6 bases, and 4 bases lay outside the gene matches. This CDR3 is 14 amino acids long. The germline CDR1 and CDR2 sequences are SNHLY and FYNNEI. In DNA, the CDR3 is TGTGCCAGCAGCGCGGACAGGGCGAACACTGAAGCTTTCTTT. Protein product: CASSADRANTEAFF. Complete variable domain (other parts from reference TRBV2 and TRBJ1-1): EPEVTQTPSHQVTQMGQEVILRCVPISNHLYFYWYRQILGQKVEFLVSFYNNEISEKSEIFDDQFSVERPDGSNFTLKIRSTKLEDSAMYFCASSADRANTEAFFGQGTRLTVV.

CDR3 sequence reads: CASATGLTSGRGGSYNEQFF. As DNA, the CDR3 is TGTGCTAGTGCCACCGGGCTGACTAGCGGGAGAGGGGGCTCCTACAATGAGCAGTTCTTC. The chain uses TRBV12-5 and TRBJ2-1; 12 bases match TRBD2. The CDR3 has 20 amino acids. Germline loops: CDR1 LGHNT, CDR2 FRNRAP. Germline trimming cut 7 bases from V and 0 bases from J; bases unmatched to any gene: 16.

This clonotype was picked up a small number of times. This sequence joins TRBV6-2 or TRBV6-3 and TRBJ2-7; D gene unclear. The CDR3 extends over 11 amino acids. Deletions cut 7 bases from V and 9 bases from J, with 13 bases between. Germline CDR1 and CDR2: MNHEY and SVGEGT. Written as DNA, the CDR3 is TGTGCCAGCACCCAAAGTGAAGTGCAGTACTTC. This translates into CASTQSEVQYF.

The chain is built from TRBV6-1 and TRBJ2-1; 8 positions agree with TRBD2. The J segment lost 8 bases and the V segment lost 4 bases, leaving 16 bases of the junction unmatched. Germline V gives CDR1 MNHNS, CDR2 SASEGT. CDR3 length equals 17 residues. The CDR3 reads CASSGAGEGVRYHEQFF. For the CDR3, the DNA is TGTGCCAGCAGTGGAGCGGGGGAAGGGGTTAGGTACCATGAGCAGTTCTTC.

The rearrangement joins TRBV12-3 or TRBV12-4 to TRBJ2-7; TRBD1 is a possible D gene (6 bases). The CDR3 totals 14 residues. The V gene lost 5 bases and the J gene lost 6 bases, with 17 bases spanning the gap. The CDR3 spells CASSPNRDLGEQYF. CDR3 nucleotide sequence: TGTGCCAGCAGTCCGAACAGGGATCTTGGCGAGCAGTACTTC.

This chain links TRBV11-2 with TRBJ2-3; TRBD1 matches at 12 bases. Germline V gives CDR1 SGHAT, CDR2 FQNNGV. V gave up 6 bases and J gave up 2 bases; unmatched junction bases: 3. The CDR3 is made up of 15 amino acids. In DNA form, the CDR3 reads TGTGCCAGCAGGGGACAGGGGGCTACCACAGATACGCAGTATTTT. This encodes CASRGQGATTDTQYF.

The chain carries TRBV12-5 and TRBJ2-2, with D hard to call. Looked up from germline, CDR1 is LGHNT and CDR2 is FRNRAP. CDR3 size: 12 residues. Trimming took 5 bases from V and 8 from J, leaving 9 bases between them. The CDR3: CASGHARGELFF. CDR3 nucleotide sequence: TGTGCTAGTGGTCACGCCAGGGGGGAGCTGTTTTTT.

In its sample, this clonotype was seen many times. The rearrangement uses TRBV6-1 and TRBJ2-7; TRBD2 is a possible D gene (5 bases). The CDR3 sequence is 14 residues long. V dropped 7 bases and J dropped 0 bases, with 13 bases sitting between them. Looked up from germline, CDR1 is MNHNS and CDR2 is SASEGT. CDR3 region: CASTEVGGSYEQYF. CDR3 DNA sequence: TGTGCCAGCACCGAAGTAGGAGGCTCCTACGAGCAGTACTTC.

J is TRBJ1-1 and V is TRBV20-1; D remains ambiguous. The CDR3 totals 13 residues. Looked up from germline, CDR1 is DFQATT and CDR2 is SNEGSKA (reference sequence). V dropped 3 bases and J dropped 5 bases, with 13 bases sitting between them. The CDR3 is CSASGIKGTEAFF. The CDR3 nucleotides are TGCAGTGCTAGTGGCATCAAGGGAACTGAAGCTTTCTTT.

This clonotype has more than one count but fewer than ten. V usage is TRBV7-2 and J usage is TRBJ2-1, with 7 bases that match TRBD2. The V gene end was trimmed by 3 bases and the J gene end by 2 bases; junction bases not matched to a gene: 7. The germline V gene encodes CDR1 SGHTA and CDR2 FQGNSA. The CDR3 spans 16 residues. DNA for the CDR3: TGTGCCAGCAGCTTCAGCCTAGCGGAAGCCTACAATGAGCAGTTCTTC. This translates into CASSFSLAEAYNEQFF.

The chain employs TRBV12-3 or TRBV12-4 and TRBJ2-2; D not resolved. CDR3 length equals 12 residues. V lost 6 bases, J lost 5 bases, and 7 bases lay in between. DNA of the CDR3: TGTGCCAGCAGGACACTAACCGGGGAGCTGTTTTTT. It translates to CASRTLTGELFF.

The chain is built from TRBV11-2 and TRBJ2-1, with D tentatively TRBD2 (6 bases). The V and J ends lost 5 bases and 3 bases respectively, with 17 bases between them. CDR1 is SGHAT and CDR2 is FQNNGV in the germline V gene. The CDR3 runs to 16 residues. As DNA, the CDR3 is TGTGCCAGCAGCCCCGGGGCGGGAAGGCACTACAATGAGCAGTTCTTC. Encoded protein: CASSPGAGRHYNEQFF.

The gene calls are TRBV20-1 and TRBJ1-5; D gene unclear. The CDR3 length is 15 residues. Germline lookup yields CDR1 DFQATT and CDR2 SNEGSKA (reference sequence). V gave up 3 bases and J gave up 3 bases, with 15 bases separating them. The CDR3, as DNA: TGCAGTGCTAGTGTGAGGTTGGCAGACAATCAGCCCCAGCATTTT. Its protein product is CSASVRLADNQPQHF.

This clonotype appeared many times. The chain has TRBV7-9 and TRBJ1-5; D is unclear. The V and J ends lost 1 base and 9 bases respectively, with 13 bases between them. Germline values: CDR1 SEHNR, CDR2 FQNEAQ (reference sequence). The CDR3 sequence is 14 residues long. The CDR3 here is CASSLDGGWAPQHF. In nucleotides, the CDR3 is TGTGCCAGCAGCTTAGATGGTGGCTGGGCGCCCCAGCATTTT. Supplemented by reference TRBV7-9 and TRBJ1-5, the full variable domain reads DTGVSQNPRHKITKRGQNVTFRCDPISEHNRLYWYRQTLGQGPEFLTYFQNEAQLEKSRLLSDRFSAERPKGSFSTLEIQRTEQGDSAMYLCASSLDGGWAPQHFGDGTRLSIL.

This clonotype has just a few counts. V usage is TRBV18 and J usage is TRBJ2-1; no clear D. This CDR3 spans 15 amino acids. V lost 0 bases to trimming and J lost 6 bases, with 12 bases between them. The germline gives CDR1 KGHSH, CDR2 LQKENI. Here the CDR3 DNA reads TGTGCCAGCTCACCACCCCGTAACCAGCCCAATGAGCAGTTCTTC. Translated: CASSPPRNQPNEQFF.

This clonotype appeared a few times. This rearrangement joins TRBV25-1 to TRBJ1-1, with TRBD1 identical over 9 bases. Germline CDR1 reads MGHDK; CDR2 reads SYGVNS. The CDR3 length is 14 residues. Trimming at V came to 4 bases and at J to 7 bases, leaving 7 bases not matched to a gene. The CDR3, as DNA: TGTGCCAGCAGTGTGCGGGACAGGGTAGGTGAAGCTTTCTTT. This translates into CASSVRDRVGEAFF.

The rearrangement joins TRBV12-3 or TRBV12-4 to TRBJ2-2; no clear D. With 10 bases removed from V and 0 bases from J, the gap between germline ends came to 18 bases. The CDR3 sequence is 16 residues long. The CDR3 DNA sequence: TGTGCCATCCTCAGACCTCGTACCGCGAACACCGGGGAGCTGTTTTTT. It specifies CAILRPRTANTGELFF.

Only one count was recorded for this clonotype. V is TRBV29-1 and J is TRBJ2-1, with 7 positions matching TRBD1. Germline assignment: CDR1 SQVTM and CDR2 ANQGSEA. The length of the CDR3 is 13 residues. Trimming cost V 3 bases and J 10 bases; bases outside gene matches: 9. The CDR3 reads CSVEDSLGQEQFF. In nucleotides, the CDR3 is TGCAGCGTTGAGGATTCCTTGGGACAGGAGCAGTTCTTC.

This clonotype was found a few times. This sequence joins TRBV20-1 and TRBJ2-5, with D possibly TRBD1 on 5 matching bases. The length of the CDR3 is 14 residues. Germline assignment: CDR1 DFQATT and CDR2 SNEGSKA (reference sequence). Trimming cost V 3 bases and J 5 bases, with 16 bases left between them. The CDR3 DNA reads as TGCAGTGCTAGGGGCGGACATTCTGGCGAGACCCAGTACTTC. It is translated as CSARGGHSGETQYF.

Regarding this clonotype: Germline is not matched at one junction end, which may reflect a read error. The genes are TRBV7-6 and TRBJ2-5; D is undetermined. The CDR3 has 17 amino acids. Germline lookup yields CDR1 SGHVS and CDR2 FNYEAQ. The DNA of the CDR3 is TGTGCCAGCAGCTTAGGTGTAGACGGCGTTGGCCAAGAGGCCCAGTACTTC. Translated: CASSLGVDGVGQEAQYF.

Only a few counts were recorded for this clonotype. The chain links TRBV9 to TRBJ2-7; TRBD1 matches 9 bases. CDR1 is SGDLS and CDR2 is YYNGEE in the germline V gene. The CDR3 runs 14 residues. Trimming cost V 4 bases and J 3 bases; bases outside gene matches: 5. DNA for the CDR3: TGTGCCAGCAGCCCTCGGGACAGGGTCTACGAGCAGTACTTC. Encoded protein: CASSPRDRVYEQYF.

This chain uses TRBV30 with TRBJ2-3; TRBD2 matches at 13 bases. Germline V gene lookup returns CDR1 GTSNPN and CDR2 SVGIG (reference sequence). J gave up 0 bases and V 2 bases, and 2 bases lay outside the gene matches. There are 16 residues in the CDR3. CDR3 in amino acids: CAWSKLAGGSTDTQYF. In nucleotides, the CDR3 is TGTGCCTGGAGTAAACTAGCGGGAGGGAGCACAGATACGCAGTATTTT.

V gene TRBV24-1 combines with J gene TRBJ2-2; D gene uncertain. The CDR3 totals 14 residues. Germline CDR1 and CDR2: KGHDR and SFDVKD. Trimming removed 4 bases from V and 5 bases from J, with 10 bases in between. CDR3 in DNA: TGTGCCACCAGTGACCCCCTAGAAACCGGGGAGCTGTTTTTT. This sequence encodes CATSDPLETGELFF.

In its sample, this clonotype was seen a few times. V and J are TRBV20-1 and TRBJ2-1; 8 bases map to TRBD2. V was clipped by 6 bases and J by 8 bases; unmatched bases: 15. Per germline, CDR1 DFQATT and CDR2 SNEGSKA (reference sequence). The CDR3 has 15 residues. The CDR3 DNA reads TGCAGTGCCGTGCAAGGGCGGGGGGCGGTCCATGAGCAGTTCTTC. Its protein product is CSAVQGRGAVHEQFF.

The chain uses TRBV19 and TRBJ2-1; TRBD2 matches at 9 bases. The germline CDR1 and CDR2 sequences are LNHDA and SQIVND (reference sequence). This CDR3 has 14 residues. V gave up 5 bases and J gave up 7 bases; unmatched junction bases: 6. The CDR3 reads CASSLAGFGNEQFF. CDR3 coding DNA: TGTGCCAGTAGTCTAGCGGGATTTGGTAATGAGCAGTTCTTC.